This T cell receptor (beta chain) is from a study of blood T cell repertoires in COVID-19. TCRdb keeps only in-frame clones here, not all; method: immunoSEQ multiplex PCR. The sample gives 100,000 to 150,000 clones, 84% of which show up once; 3.5% to 4% is in the top ten. Clinical histories supplied by participants themselves formed the basis of cohort assignment. The CDR3 is 13 residues long. V lost 8 bases and J lost 7, with 16 bases in between. Germline values: CDR1 SGHAT, CDR2 FQNNGV. The TCR originated in a young woman who had recovered from COVID-19. The chain combines TRBV11-2 with TRBJ2-3, with D possibly being TRBD1 (6 bases). The specimen sequenced was PBMCs or T cells enriched from blood (not recorded which). CDR3 nucleotide sequence: TGTGCCAGCTCGAGCCAGGGGCTTAATACGCAGTATTTT. Amino acid sequence: CASSSQGLNTQYF.